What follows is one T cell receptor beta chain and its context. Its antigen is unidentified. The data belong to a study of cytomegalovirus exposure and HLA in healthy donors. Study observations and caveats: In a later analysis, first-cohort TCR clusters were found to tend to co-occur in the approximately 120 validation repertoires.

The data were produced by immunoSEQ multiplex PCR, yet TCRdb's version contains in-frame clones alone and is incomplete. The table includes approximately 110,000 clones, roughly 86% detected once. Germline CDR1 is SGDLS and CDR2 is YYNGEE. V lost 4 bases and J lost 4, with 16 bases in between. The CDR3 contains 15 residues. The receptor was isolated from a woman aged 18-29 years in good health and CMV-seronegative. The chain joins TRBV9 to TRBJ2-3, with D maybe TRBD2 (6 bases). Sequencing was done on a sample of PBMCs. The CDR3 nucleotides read TGTGCCAGCAGCACGAGACAGTGGGGGGCAGATACGCAGTATTTT. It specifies CASSTRQWGADTQYF.